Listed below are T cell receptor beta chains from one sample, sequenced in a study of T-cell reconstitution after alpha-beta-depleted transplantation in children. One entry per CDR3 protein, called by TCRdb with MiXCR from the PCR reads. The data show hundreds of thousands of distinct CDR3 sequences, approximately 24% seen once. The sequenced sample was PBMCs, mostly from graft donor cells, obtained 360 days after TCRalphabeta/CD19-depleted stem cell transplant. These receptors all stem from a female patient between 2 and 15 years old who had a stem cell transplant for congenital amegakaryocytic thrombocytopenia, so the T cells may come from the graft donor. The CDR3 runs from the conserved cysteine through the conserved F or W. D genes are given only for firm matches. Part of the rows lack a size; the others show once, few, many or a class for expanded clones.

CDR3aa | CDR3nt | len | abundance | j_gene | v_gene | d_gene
CASRLRGQGTDTQYF | TGTGCCAGCAGACTACGGGGACAGGGCACAGATACGCAGTATTTT | 15 | - | TRBJ2-3 | TRBV4-2 | TRBD1
CASSHGTSGADNEQFF | TGCGCCAGCAGCCATGGAACTAGCGGAGCAGACAATGAGCAGTTCTTC | 16 | few | TRBJ2-1 | TRBV4-3 | TRBD2
CASSHRVGNTIYF | TGTGCCAGCAGCCACAGGGTTGGAAACACCATATATTTT | 13 | few | TRBJ1-3 | TRBV12-3/TRBV12-4 | -
CAIRDDRNEQFF | TGTGCCATCAGGGATGACAGGAATGAGCAGTTCTTC | 12 | - | TRBJ2-1 | TRBV10-3 | -
CTSSPELAGGPRIDTQYF | TGTACCAGCAGCCCTGAGCTAGCGGGGGGGCCGAGGATTGATACGCAGTATTTT | 18 | once | TRBJ2-3 | TRBV2 | TRBD2
CASSLAWGELFF | TGTGCCAGCAGCTTAGCATGGGGGGAGCTGTTTTTT | 12 | few | TRBJ2-2 | TRBV7-2 | -
CSARDGSPYGYTF | TGCAGTGCTAGAGATGGGAGCCCCTATGGCTACACCTTC | 13 | - | TRBJ1-2 | TRBV20-1 | -
CASSSDPQLAEGSGANVLTF | TGTGCCAGCAGTTCGGATCCTCAACTAGCGGAAGGATCTGGGGCCAACGTCCTGACTTTC | 20 | few | TRBJ2-6 | TRBV12-3/TRBV12-4 | TRBD2
CASSLALGSKQYF | TGTGCCAGCAGCTTGGCCCTGGGGTCTAAGCAGTACTTC | 13 | few | TRBJ2-7 | TRBV5-6 | -
CASSLLGQISKETQYF | TGTGCCAGCAGTTTATTGGGACAGATATCGAAAGAGACCCAGTACTTC | 16 | few | TRBJ2-5 | TRBV12-3/TRBV12-4 | TRBD1
CASLPPQASNTEAFF | TGTGCCAGCCTCCCTCCCCAGGCCTCGAACACTGAAGCTTTCTTT | 15 | - | TRBJ1-1 | TRBV28 | -
CASSPRAKMTSGEHQETQYF | TGTGCCAGCTCACCACGTGCGAAAATGACTAGCGGGGAACACCAAGAGACCCAGTACTTC | 20 | - | TRBJ2-5 | TRBV18 | TRBD2
CASSLALRAEQYF | TGTGCCAGCAGCTTAGCGCTCAGGGCGGAGCAGTACTTC | 13 | - | TRBJ2-7 | TRBV11-2 | -
CSVLLTGELFF | TGCAGCGTTTTGCTCACCGGGGAGCTGTTTTTT | 11 | - | TRBJ2-2 | TRBV29-1 | -
CSARGGTQSTDTQYF | TGCAGTGCTAGAGGAGGGACTCAGAGCACAGATACGCAGTATTTT | 15 | - | TRBJ2-3 | TRBV20-1 | -
CASSLGTGKTSYEQYF | TGCGCCAGCAGCTTGGGGACAGGGAAGACGTCGTACGAGCAGTACTTC | 16 | few | TRBJ2-7 | TRBV5-1 | TRBD1
CASTPGRWGYNEQFF | TGTGCCAGCACCCCCGGGAGGTGGGGCTACAATGAGCAGTTCTTC | 15 | few | TRBJ2-1 | TRBV7-3 | TRBD2